The subject of this entry is one TCR beta chain. Its antigen is undetermined. Germline V lookup: CDR1 SGHRS, CDR2 YFSETQ. The CDR3 contains 15 residues. The J segment lost 1 base and the V segment lost 3 bases, leaving 4 bases of the junction unmatched. The sample originates from a study of cytomegalovirus exposure and HLA in healthy donors. Study information: Of all 400 or so donors who were genotyped, around 79% belonged to the Caucasian-associated ancestry cluster.

The PCR contained 60 Vbeta and 13 Jbeta primers. Only in-frame clones appear in the TCRdb table, and some are missing; sequencing was by immunoSEQ multiplex PCR. The data contain 95,000 to 150,000 clones, under 85% of them singletons. Study-wide results and limits: Analyses of presence and absence presupposed an approximately uniform sequencing depth across donors.

The sequenced material came from PBMCs. The origin of this receptor is a woman aged 40-49 years in good health and CMV-seropositive. This chain connects TRBV5-1 to TRBJ2-1, with TRBD1 matching 7 bases. This CDR3 is CASSSTGNSYNEQFF. CDR3 DNA sequence: TGCGCCAGCAGCTCGACAGGGAATTCCTACAATGAGCAGTTCTTC.